This entry is about one T cell receptor beta chain. This clonotype came up many times. The target of this receptor is not known. No much larger clonotype is one base removed from it; base qualities were not supplied. V was cut back by 0 bases and J by 4 bases, leaving a gap of 12 bases between them. The CDR3 runs 15 amino acids, cysteine and phenylalanine included. This entry keeps only the CDR3 DNA: 45 bases, framed from base 1. Based on the germline V gene (reference sequence), the CDR1 and CDR2 sequences are DFQATT and SNEGSKA. The sample comes from a study of regulatory T cells in long-lasting Graves disease (dated by TCRdb to the early 2020s). For the wider study: Persistent Graves' disease was defined as persistently positive TSH receptor autoantibodies together with antithyroid drug treatment for over 5 years. Persistent Graves' disease patients were compared with newly diagnosed Graves' disease patients by peripheral blood TCR sequencing and RNA sequencing. The study was conducted in China and was registered as a clinical trial. TCR sequencing covered roughly 13 persistent and approximately 20 newly diagnosed Graves' disease patients, some 35 samples in total. Persistent Graves' disease patients in the clinical cohort had taken antithyroid drugs for 9 to 11 years on average. What the authors observed across the whole study: TRBV28, TRBJ1-2 and TRBJ2-5 were preferentially used in persistent disease, while TRBV20-1 and TRBJ2-1 were favored in newly diagnosed disease. Compared with newly diagnosed patients, persistent Graves' disease patients had lower TCR Shannon entropy and fewer highly expanded clones, which suggests clonal expansion. Only peripheral blood was studied, because thyroid tissue, the primary lesion, was inaccessible. More public clonotypes were shared among persistent patients (under 3,000) than among newly diagnosed patients (just under 1,000). Only the TCR beta chain was sequenced and analyzed. The small sample size was acknowledged by the authors as a limitation that may reduce accuracy.

The library relied on multiplex PCR. The listed sequencing device is Illumina HiSeq 4000. To build TCR beta libraries, CDR3 regions were amplified by Arm-PCR using iRepertoire HTBI primers. Before sequencing, the PCR products underwent gel purification. The source study handled its data this way. Gene usage analysis of CDR3 amino acid clonotypes relied on the roughly 60 TRBV and 13 to 15 TRBJ segments identified across samples. COPE and FqMerger were used to merge filtered high-quality paired reads into contigs. BLAST was used to align contigs to IMGT TRBV, TRBD and TRBJ reference genes, with CDR3 defined following IMGT. Clonotypes above 0.1% frequency were classified as highly expanded clones. Shannon entropy served as the measure of repertoire diversity, while the Gini coefficient captured V-J evenness. Clonotypes shared by more than one individual were considered public. Using fastp at Q25 and MiXCR, TCRdb reprocessed the public reads and kept productive beta chains. For every CDR3 protein sequence, its rows merge into one entry that carries the most common genes and DNA. Clone size and V and J calls follow TCRdb, not the original study. The sample table records more than 300,000 distinct CDR3 sequences; about 19% of these occur just once. The ten largest clones take up 25% to 30% of the sample.

Read against the paper, the sample's time point label means: persistent/refractory GD, antithyroid drugs over 5 years with positive TRAb. For both TCR sequencing and RNA sequencing, RNA was extracted from PBMCs using TRIzol. The diagnosis of Graves' disease was made according to American Thyroid Association guidelines. Patients were recruited from an endocrinology department in Xi'an, China. From each patient, approximately 9 milliliters of peripheral blood was collected into an EDTA anticoagulant tube. Ficoll Paque Plus density gradient separation was used to isolate PBMCs, and no further T cell sorting was done. An Agilent 2100 Bioanalyzer and agarose gel were used to check RNA quality, and a NanoDrop 2000 was used to measure RNA concentration.

The origin of this receptor is a female donor with Graves disease. The material sequenced was peripheral blood mononuclear cells (PBMCs), taken when the disease was refractory, from a patient treated with antithyroid drugs. The sequence links TRBV20-1 to TRBJ1-4; TRBD1 is perhaps the D gene, given 5 matching bases. The CDR3 in this case is CSARDPGRVNEKLFF. The sequence in DNA is TGCAGTGCTAGAGATCCGGGACGGGTTAATGAAAAACTGTTTTTT.